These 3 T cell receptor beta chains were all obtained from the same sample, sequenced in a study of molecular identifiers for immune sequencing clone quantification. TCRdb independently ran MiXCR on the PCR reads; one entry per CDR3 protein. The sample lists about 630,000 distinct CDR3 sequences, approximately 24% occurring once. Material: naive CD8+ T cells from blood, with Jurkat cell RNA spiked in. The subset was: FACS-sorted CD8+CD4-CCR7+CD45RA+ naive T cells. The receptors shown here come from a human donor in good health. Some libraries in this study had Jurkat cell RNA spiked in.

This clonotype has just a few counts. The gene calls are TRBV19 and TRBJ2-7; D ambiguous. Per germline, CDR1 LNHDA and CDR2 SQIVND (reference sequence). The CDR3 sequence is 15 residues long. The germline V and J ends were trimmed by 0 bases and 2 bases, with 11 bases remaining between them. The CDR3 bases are TGTGCCAGTAGTATAGACTTGACGTGGGCCTACGAGCAGTACTTC. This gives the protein CASSIDLTWAYEQYF.

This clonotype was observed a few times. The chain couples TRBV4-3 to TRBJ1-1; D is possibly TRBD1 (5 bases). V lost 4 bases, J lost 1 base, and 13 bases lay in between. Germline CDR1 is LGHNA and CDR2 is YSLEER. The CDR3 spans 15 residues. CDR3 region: CASSPSGQGNTEAFF. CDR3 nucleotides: TGCGCCAGCAGCCCCTCGGGCCAGGGGAACACTGAAGCTTTCTTT.

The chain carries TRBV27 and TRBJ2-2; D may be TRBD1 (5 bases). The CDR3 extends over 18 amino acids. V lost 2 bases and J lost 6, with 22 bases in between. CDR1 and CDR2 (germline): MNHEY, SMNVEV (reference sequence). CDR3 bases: TGTGCCAGCAGTTTACGGAGCCCGGTTAGGGGTGATGCCGGGGAGCTGTTTTTT. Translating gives CASSLRSPVRGDAGELFF.